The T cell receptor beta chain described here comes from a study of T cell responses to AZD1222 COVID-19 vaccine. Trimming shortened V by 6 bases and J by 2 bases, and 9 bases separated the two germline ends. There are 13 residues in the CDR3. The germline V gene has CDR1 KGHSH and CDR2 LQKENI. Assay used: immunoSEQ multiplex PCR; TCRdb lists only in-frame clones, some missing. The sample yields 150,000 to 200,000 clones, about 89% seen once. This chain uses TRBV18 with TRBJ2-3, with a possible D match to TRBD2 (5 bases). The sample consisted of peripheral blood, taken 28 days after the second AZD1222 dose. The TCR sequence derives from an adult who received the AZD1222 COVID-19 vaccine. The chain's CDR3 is CASSLAHTDTQYF. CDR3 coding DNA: TGTGCCAGCTCCCTAGCCCACACAGATACGCAGTATTTT.